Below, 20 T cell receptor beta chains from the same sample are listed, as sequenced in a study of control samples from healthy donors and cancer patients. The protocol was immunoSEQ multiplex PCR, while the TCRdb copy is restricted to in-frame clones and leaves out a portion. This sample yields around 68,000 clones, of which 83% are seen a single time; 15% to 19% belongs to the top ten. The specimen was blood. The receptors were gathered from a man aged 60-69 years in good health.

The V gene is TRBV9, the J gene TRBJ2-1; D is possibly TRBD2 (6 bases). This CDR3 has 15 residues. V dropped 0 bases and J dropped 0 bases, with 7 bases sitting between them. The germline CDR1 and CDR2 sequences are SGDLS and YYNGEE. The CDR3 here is CASSVAGLSYNEQFF. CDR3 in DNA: TGTGCCAGCAGCGTAGCGGGACTCTCCTACAATGAGCAGTTCTTC.

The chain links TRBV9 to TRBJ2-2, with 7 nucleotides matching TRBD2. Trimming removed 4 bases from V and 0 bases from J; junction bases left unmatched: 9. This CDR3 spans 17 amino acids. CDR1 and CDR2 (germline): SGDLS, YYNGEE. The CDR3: CASSPTQLAANTGELFF. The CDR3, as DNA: TGTGCCAGCAGCCCGACCCAGCTAGCGGCGAACACCGGGGAGCTGTTTTTT.

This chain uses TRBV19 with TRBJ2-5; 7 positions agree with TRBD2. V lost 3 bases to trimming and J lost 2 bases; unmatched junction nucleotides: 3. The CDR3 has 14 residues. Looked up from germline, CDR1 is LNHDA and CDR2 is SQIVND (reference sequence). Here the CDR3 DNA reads TGTGCCAGTAGTATTGTGGGACTACAAGAGACCCAGTACTTC. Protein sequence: CASSIVGLQETQYF.

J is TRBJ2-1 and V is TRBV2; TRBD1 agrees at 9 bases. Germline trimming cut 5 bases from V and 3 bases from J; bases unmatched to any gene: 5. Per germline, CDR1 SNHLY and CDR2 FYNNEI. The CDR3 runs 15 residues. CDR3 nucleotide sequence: TGTGCCAGCAGTTCACAGGGGGCGGTCTACAATGAGCAGTTCTTC. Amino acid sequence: CASSSQGAVYNEQFF.

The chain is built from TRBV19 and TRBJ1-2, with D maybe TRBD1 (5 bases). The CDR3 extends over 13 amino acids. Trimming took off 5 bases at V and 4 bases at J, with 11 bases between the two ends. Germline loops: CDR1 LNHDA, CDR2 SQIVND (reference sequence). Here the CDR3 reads CASSFGTVYGYTF. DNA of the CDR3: TGTGCCAGTAGTTTCGGGACGGTCTATGGCTACACCTTC. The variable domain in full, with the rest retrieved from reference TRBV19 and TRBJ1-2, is DGGITQSPKYLFRKEGQNVTLSCEQNLNHDAMYWYRQDPGQGLRLIYYSQIVNDFQKGDIAEGYSVSREKKESFPLTVTSAQKNPTAFYLCASSFGTVYGYTFGSGTRLTVV.

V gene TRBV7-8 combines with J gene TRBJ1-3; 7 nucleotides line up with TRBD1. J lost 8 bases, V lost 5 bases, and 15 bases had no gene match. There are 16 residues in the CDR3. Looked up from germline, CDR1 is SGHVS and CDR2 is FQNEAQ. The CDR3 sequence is CASSPPRGRGGDTIYF. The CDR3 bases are TGTGCCAGCAGCCCACCCCGAGGCAGGGGGGGGGACACCATATATTTT.

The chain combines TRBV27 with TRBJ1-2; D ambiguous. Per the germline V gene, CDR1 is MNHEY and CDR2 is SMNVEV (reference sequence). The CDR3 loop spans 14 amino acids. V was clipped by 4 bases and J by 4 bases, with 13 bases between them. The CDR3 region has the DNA TGTGCCAGCAGTTCCAACCAAGTTGCCTATGGCTACACCTTC. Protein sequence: CASSSNQVAYGYTF.

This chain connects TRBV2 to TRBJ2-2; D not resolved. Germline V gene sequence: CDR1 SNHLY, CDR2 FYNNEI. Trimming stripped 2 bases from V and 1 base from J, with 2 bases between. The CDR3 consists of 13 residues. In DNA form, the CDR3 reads TGTGCCAGCAGTGAAAGGAACACCGGGGAGCTGTTTTTT. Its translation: CASSERNTGELFF.

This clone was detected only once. CDR3 coding DNA: TGCGCCAGCAGCCCGGGACTAGCGGCACAAGAGACCCAGTACTTC. Amino acid sequence: CASSPGLAAQETQYF. This chain links TRBV5-1 with TRBJ2-5, with TRBD2 matching over 11 bases. This CDR3 has 15 amino acids. The trim removed 4 bases at V and 2 bases at J, leaving 4 bases unmatched. The germline V gene has CDR1 SGHRS and CDR2 YFSETQ.

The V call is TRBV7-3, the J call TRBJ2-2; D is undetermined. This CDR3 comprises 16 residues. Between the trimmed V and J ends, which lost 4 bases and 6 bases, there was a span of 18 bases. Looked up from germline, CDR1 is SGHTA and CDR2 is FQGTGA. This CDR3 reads CASSSHASSISGELFF. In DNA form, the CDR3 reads TGTGCCAGCAGCTCACATGCATCTAGTATTTCCGGGGAGCTGTTTTTT. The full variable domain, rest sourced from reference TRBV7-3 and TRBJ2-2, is GAGVSQTPSNKVTEKGKYVELRCDPISGHTALYWYRQSLGQGPEFLIYFQGTGAADDSGLPNDRFFAVRPEGSVSTLKIQRTERGDSAVYLCASSSHASSISGELFFGEGSRLTVL.

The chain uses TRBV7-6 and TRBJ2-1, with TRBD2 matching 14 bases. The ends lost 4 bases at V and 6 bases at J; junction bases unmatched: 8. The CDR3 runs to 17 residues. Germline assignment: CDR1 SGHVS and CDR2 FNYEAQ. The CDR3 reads CASSSPTSGRAINEQFF. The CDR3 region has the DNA TGTGCCAGCAGCTCCCCGACTAGCGGGAGGGCCATCAATGAGCAGTTCTTC. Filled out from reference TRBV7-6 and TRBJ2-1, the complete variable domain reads GAGVSQSPRYKVTKRGQDVALRCDPISGHVSLYWYRQALGQGPEFLTYFNYEAQQDKSGLPNDRFSAERPEGSISTLTIQRTEQRDSAMYRCASSSPTSGRAINEQFFGPGTRLTVL.

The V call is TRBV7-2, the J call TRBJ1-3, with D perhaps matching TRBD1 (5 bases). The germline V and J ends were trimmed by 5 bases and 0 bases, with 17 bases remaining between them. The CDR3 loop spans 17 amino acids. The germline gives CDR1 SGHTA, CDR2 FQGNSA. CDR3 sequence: CASSPLTGPTSGNTIYF. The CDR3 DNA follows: TGTGCCAGCAGCCCACTTACAGGACCGACCTCTGGAAACACCATATATTTT.

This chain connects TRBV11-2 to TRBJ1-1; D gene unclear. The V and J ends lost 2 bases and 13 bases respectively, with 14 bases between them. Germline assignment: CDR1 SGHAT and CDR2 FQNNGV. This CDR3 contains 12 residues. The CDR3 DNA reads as TGTGCCAGCAGCTTATCGGGGAGGCGGGGTTTCTTT. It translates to CASSLSGRRGFF.

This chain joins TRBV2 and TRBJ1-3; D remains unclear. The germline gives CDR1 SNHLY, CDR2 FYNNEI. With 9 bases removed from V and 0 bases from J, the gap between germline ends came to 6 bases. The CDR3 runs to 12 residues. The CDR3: CARKDSGNTIYF. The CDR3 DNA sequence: TGTGCCAGAAAAGACTCTGGAAACACCATATATTTT. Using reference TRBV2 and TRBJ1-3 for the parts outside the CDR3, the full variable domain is EPEVTQTPSHQVTQMGQEVILRCVPISNHLYFYWYRQILGQKVEFLVSFYNNEISEKSEIFDDQFSVERPDGSNFTLKIRSTKLEDSAMYFCARKDSGNTIYFGEGSWLTVV.

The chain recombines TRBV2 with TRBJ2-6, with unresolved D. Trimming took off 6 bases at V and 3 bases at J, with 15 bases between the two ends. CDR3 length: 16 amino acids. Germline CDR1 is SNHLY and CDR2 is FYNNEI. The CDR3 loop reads CASSAQPPFGANVLTF. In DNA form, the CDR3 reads TGTGCCAGCAGCGCACAGCCTCCATTTGGGGCCAACGTCCTGACTTTC.

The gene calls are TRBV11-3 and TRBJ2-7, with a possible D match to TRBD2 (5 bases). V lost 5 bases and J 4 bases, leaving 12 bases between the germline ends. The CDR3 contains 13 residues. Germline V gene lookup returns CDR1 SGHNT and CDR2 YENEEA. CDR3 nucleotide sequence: TGTGCCAGCAGCGTGAGTCGGGGATACGAGCAGTACTTC. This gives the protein CASSVSRGYEQYF.

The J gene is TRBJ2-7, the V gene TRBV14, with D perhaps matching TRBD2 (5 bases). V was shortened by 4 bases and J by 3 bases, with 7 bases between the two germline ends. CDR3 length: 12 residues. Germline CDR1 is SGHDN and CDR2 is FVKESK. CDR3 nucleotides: TGTGCCAGCAGCCTCGGGGTCTACGAGCAGTACTTC. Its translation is CASSLGVYEQYF.

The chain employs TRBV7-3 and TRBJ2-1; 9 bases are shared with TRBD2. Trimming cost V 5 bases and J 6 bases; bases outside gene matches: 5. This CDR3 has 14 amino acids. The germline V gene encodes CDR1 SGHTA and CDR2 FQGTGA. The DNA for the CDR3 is TGTGCCAGCAGCCCTGGGACTAGCTCCAATGAGCAGTTCTTC. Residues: CASSPGTSSNEQFF. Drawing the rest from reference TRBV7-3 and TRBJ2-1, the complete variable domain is GAGVSQTPSNKVTEKGKYVELRCDPISGHTALYWYRQSLGQGPEFLIYFQGTGAADDSGLPNDRFFAVRPEGSVSTLKIQRTERGDSAVYLCASSPGTSSNEQFFGPGTRLTVL.

Written as DNA, the CDR3 is TGCGCCAGCAGCCAAGAGGGACAGGGGTCCCACAATGAGCAGTTCTTC. This translates into CASSQEGQGSHNEQFF. The genes are TRBV5-1 and TRBJ2-1; TRBD1 matches 10 bases. There are 16 residues in the CDR3. The trim removed 4 bases at V and 5 bases at J, leaving 9 bases unmatched. CDR1 and CDR2 (germline): SGHRS, YFSETQ.

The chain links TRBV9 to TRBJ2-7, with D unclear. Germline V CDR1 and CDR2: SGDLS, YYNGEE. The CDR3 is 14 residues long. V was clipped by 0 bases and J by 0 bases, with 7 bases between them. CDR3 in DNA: TGTGCCAGCAGCGTAGACCATTCCTCCTACGAGCAGTACTTC. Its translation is CASSVDHSSYEQYF.